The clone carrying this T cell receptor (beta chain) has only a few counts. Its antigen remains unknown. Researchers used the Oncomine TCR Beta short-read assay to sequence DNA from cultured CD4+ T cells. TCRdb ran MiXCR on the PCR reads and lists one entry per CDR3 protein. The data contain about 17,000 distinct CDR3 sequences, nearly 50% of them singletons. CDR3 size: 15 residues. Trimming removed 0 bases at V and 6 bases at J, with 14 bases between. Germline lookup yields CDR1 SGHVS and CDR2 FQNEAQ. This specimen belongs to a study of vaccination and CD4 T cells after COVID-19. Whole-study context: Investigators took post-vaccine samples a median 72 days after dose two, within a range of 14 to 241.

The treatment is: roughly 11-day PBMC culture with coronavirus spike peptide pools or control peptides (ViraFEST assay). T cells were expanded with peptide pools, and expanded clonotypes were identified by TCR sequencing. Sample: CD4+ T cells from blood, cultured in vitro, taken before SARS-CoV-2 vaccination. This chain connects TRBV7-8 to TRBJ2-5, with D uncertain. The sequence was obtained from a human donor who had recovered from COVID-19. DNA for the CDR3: TGTGCCAGCAGCTTAGCCACTCTCTTAAGAAAGACCCAGTACTTC. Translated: CASSLATLLRKTQYF.